The 12 T cell receptor beta chains below come from one sample, sequenced in a study of T cell repertoires in cytomegalovirus infection. TCRdb called the reads again in MiXCR, with one record for every CDR3 protein. The table lists fewer than 350,000 distinct CDR3 sequences, 15% to 20% of them singletons. Sequenced material: PBMCs. Every receptor here comes from a human donor in good health (CMV status not recorded). Some clones in this sample may be carry-over from other donors' samples.

This chain uses TRBV2 with TRBJ2-3; D not certain. From germline, CDR1 is SNHLY and CDR2 FYNNEI. CDR3 length: 13 amino acids. The ends were cut back, 10 bases at V and 2 bases at J, with 13 bases in the middle. The chain's CDR3 is CATSPGSTDTQYF. CDR3 DNA sequence: TGTGCCACAAGTCCCGGGTCCACAGATACGCAGTATTTT.

The J gene is TRBJ2-3, the V gene TRBV7-9; D might be TRBD2 (7 bases). The V end lost 2 bases, the J end lost 5 bases, and 17 bases lay between the germline ends. Germline-derived CDR1 and CDR2 are SEHNR and FQNEAQ (reference sequence). This CDR3 has 16 amino acids. The CDR3 nucleotides read TGTGCCAGCAGCTTACTTCAAGGGGGGGCGGTAGATACGCAGTATTTT. Protein: CASSLLQGGAVDTQYF.

This clonotype has at least ten counts. The chain couples TRBV12-3 or TRBV12-4 to TRBJ2-1, with 13 bases matching TRBD2. V lost 6 bases to trimming and J lost 6 bases; unmatched junction nucleotides: 5. The CDR3 is 15 residues long. CDR3 sequence: CASSRTSGGANEQFF. Written as DNA, the CDR3 is TGTGCCAGCAGCCGAACTAGCGGGGGGGCCAATGAGCAGTTCTTC.

The genes are TRBV20-1 and TRBJ1-2; D remains ambiguous. Germline assignment: CDR1 DFQATT and CDR2 SNEGSKA (reference sequence). The length of the CDR3 is 15 residues. V shed 4 bases and J shed 2 bases, with 17 bases lying between them. As DNA, the CDR3 is TGCAGTGCTAACCCACGTCCGGGATTGAACTATGGCTACACCTTC. Its protein is CSANPRPGLNYGYTF.

This clonotype was picked up many times. The rearrangement joins TRBV7-9 to TRBJ2-3; D is unclear. This CDR3 is 12 amino acids long. The V end lost 2 bases, the J end lost 6 bases, and 6 bases lay between the germline ends. CDR1 SEHNR and CDR2 FQNEAQ come from the germline V gene (reference sequence). CDR3 sequence: CASSLIADTQYF. CDR3 DNA: TGTGCCAGCAGCTTAATAGCCGATACGCAGTATTTT.

This sequence joins TRBV20-1 and TRBJ1-1; the match to TRBD1 covers 7 bases. J gave up 0 bases and V 0 bases, and 13 bases lay outside the gene matches. In germline, CDR1 is DFQATT, CDR2 SNEGSKA (reference sequence). This CDR3 has 18 amino acids. CDR3 bases: TGCAGTGCTAGAGATTCCGGTAGGCAGGGGGAAGTGAACACTGAAGCTTTCTTT. This sequence encodes CSARDSGRQGEVNTEAFF.

This clonotype came up a few times. V gene TRBV4-1 combines with J gene TRBJ2-7, with D perhaps matching TRBD1 (6 bases). Germline V gives CDR1 MGHRA, CDR2 YSYEKL. Trimming removed 4 bases from V and 0 bases from J, with 13 bases in between. The CDR3 length is 15 residues. CDR3: CASSPGVWGSYEQYF. The CDR3, as DNA: TGCGCCAGCAGCCCAGGGGTATGGGGCTCCTACGAGCAGTACTTC.

This sequence joins TRBV19 and TRBJ2-2, with TRBD2 matching over 8 bases. There are 15 residues in the CDR3. J was trimmed by 4 bases and V by 3 bases; bases with no gene match: 4. Germline CDR1 LNHDA, CDR2 SQIVND (reference sequence). For the CDR3, the DNA is TGTGCCAGTAGTATTAAGCGGGGGAGCACCGGGGAGCTGTTTTTT. The encoded protein is CASSIKRGSTGELFF.

In its sample, this clonotype was seen a few times. This chain links TRBV6-2 or TRBV6-3 with TRBJ2-7; D is unresolved. The CDR3 has 15 residues. Trimming took off 6 bases at V and 3 bases at J, with 18 bases between the two ends. Looked up from germline, CDR1 is MNHEY and CDR2 is SVGEGT. The CDR3 DNA reads TGTGCCAGCAGCTTACGACCGATCCGCGACTACGAGCAGTACTTC. This sequence encodes CASSLRPIRDYEQYF.

The chain carries TRBV7-3 and TRBJ1-1; TRBD1 matches 9 bases. There are 13 residues in the CDR3. CDR1 is SGHTA and CDR2 is FQGTGA in the germline V gene. Germline trimming cut 3 bases from V and 7 bases from J; bases unmatched to any gene: 3. The CDR3 here is CASSLDRGGEAFF. Here the CDR3 DNA reads TGTGCCAGCAGCTTGGACAGGGGCGGTGAAGCTTTCTTT.

This clonotype was seen many times. The chain's CDR3 is CASSPGAGEDHSAAFF. The CDR3 nucleotides are TGTGCCAGCAGCCCAGGGGCAGGGGAAGACCACTCTGCCGCTTTCTTT. This chain uses TRBV7-9 with TRBJ1-1; the D gene is possibly TRBD1 (6 bases). The ends were cut back, 5 bases at V and 11 bases at J, with 27 bases in the middle. CDR3 length equals 16 residues. The germline gives CDR1 SEHNR, CDR2 FQNEAQ (reference sequence).

V and J are TRBV4-1 and TRBJ1-5; no firm D call. Germline V lookup: CDR1 MGHRA, CDR2 YSYEKL. CDR3 length: 15 residues. V was trimmed by 1 base and J by 7 bases, leaving 14 bases between them. Here the CDR3 reads CASSQVVSGSQPQHF. The CDR3 region has the DNA TGCGCCAGCAGCCAAGTAGTTTCGGGGAGCCAGCCCCAGCATTTT.